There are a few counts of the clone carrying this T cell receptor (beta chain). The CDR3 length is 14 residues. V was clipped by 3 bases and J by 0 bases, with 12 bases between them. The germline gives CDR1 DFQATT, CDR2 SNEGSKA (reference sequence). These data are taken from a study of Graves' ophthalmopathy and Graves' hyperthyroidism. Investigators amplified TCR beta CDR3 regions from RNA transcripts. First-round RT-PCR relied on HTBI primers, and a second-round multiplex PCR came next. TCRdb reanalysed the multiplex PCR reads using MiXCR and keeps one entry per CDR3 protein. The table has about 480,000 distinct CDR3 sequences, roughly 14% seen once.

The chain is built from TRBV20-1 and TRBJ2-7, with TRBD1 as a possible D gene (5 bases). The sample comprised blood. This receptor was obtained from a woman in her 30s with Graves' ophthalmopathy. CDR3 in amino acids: CSASETRGSYEQYF. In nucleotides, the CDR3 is TGCAGTGCTAGCGAGACAAGGGGCTCCTACGAGCAGTACTTC.